This T cell receptor beta chain originates from a study of blood T cell repertoires in COVID-19. Libraries were prepared by immunoSEQ multiplex PCR; TCRdb keeps only in-frame clonotypes and omits some of them. The sample has around 250,000 clones; approximately 79% are singletons. This clone was seen just once. This CDR3 comprises 12 residues. V lost 7 bases, J lost 7 bases, and 13 bases lay in between. Source material: PBMCs or T cells enriched from blood (not recorded which). J is TRBJ1-2 and V is TRBV12-3 or TRBV12-4, with TRBD1 as a possible D gene (6 bases). This clonotype was sampled from a man aged 25-45 years with acute COVID-19. The CDR3 region is CASTQGLRGYTF. The CDR3 DNA is TGTGCCAGCACCCAGGGGTTGCGTGGCTACACCTTC.